The 4 T cell receptor beta chains reported below all come from one sample, sequenced in a study of molecular identifiers for immune sequencing clone quantification. TCRdb ran MiXCR on the PCR reads and lists one entry per CDR3 protein. The top ten clones hold approximately 1.5% of a sample with tens of thousands of distinct CDR3 sequences, 15% to 20% of them seen once. The sequencing sample was made of naive CD8+ T cells from blood, with Jurkat cell RNA spiked in. Documented subset: FACS-sorted CD8+CD4-CCR7+CD45RA+ naive T cells. These receptors came from a human donor in good health. Some libraries in this study had Jurkat cell RNA spiked in.

This clonotype was found many times. This chain links TRBV27 with TRBJ2-7; 8 bases agree with TRBD2. The CDR3 runs to 13 residues. Trimming took 7 bases from V and 1 from J; bases not matched to a gene: 3. Per the germline V gene, CDR1 is MNHEY and CDR2 is SMNVEV (reference sequence). CDR3 nucleotide sequence: TGTGCCAGCACCCGGGGGGGGTCCTACGAGCAGTACTTC. It codes for CASTRGGSYEQYF.

At least ten counts were recorded for this clonotype. This rearrangement joins TRBV7-2 to TRBJ2-3; 8 nucleotides match TRBD1. The V segment lost 7 bases and the J segment 3 bases; nucleotides outside the gene matches: 3. Germline assignment: CDR1 SGHTA and CDR2 FQGNSA. CDR3 length: 13 residues. The CDR3 spells CASTGGGTDTQYF. CDR3 DNA: TGTGCCAGCACAGGGGGCGGGACAGATACGCAGTATTTT.

Concerning this clonotype: This may arise from a read error, as a much more abundant clone is one base away. The V call is TRBV12-3 or TRBV12-4, the J call TRBJ1-2, with 7 bases matching TRBD1. The CDR3 extends over 13 amino acids. J lost 7 bases, V lost 5 bases, and 7 bases had no gene match. The CDR3 reads CASSPGTACGYTF. DNA for the CDR3: TGTGCCAGCAGTCCGGGGACAGCCTGTGGCTACACCTTC.

Concerning this clonotype: Since a much larger clone is just one base distant, this may be a read error. The rearrangement links TRBV27 to TRBJ1-1; TRBD1 might be the D (5 bases). The CDR3 is 13 residues long. Germline V gene lookup returns CDR1 MNHEY and CDR2 SMNVEV (reference sequence). The chain's CDR3 is CASSSYQGTEVFF. The DNA for the CDR3 is TGTGCCAGCAGTTCGTACCAGGGCACTGAAGTTTTCTTT.